Below are 3 T cell receptor beta chains sequenced from a single sample in a study of radiation and T cells in renal cell carcinoma (TCRdb year 2020). Explained via the paper, the time point label denotes: blood 4 weeks post-SBRT, at nephrectomy. The treatment or condition label, as the study defines it: 15 Gy SBRT to primary tumor, nephrectomy 4 weeks later. The library was made by the immunoSEQ multiplex PCR assay. Sourced from immuneACCESS, this table was stored by TCRdb with only in-frame sequences that have V and J called. A share of the clones is absent; for the studies checked, an unresolved V gene accounts for under half, and the remainder has no known explanation. The table for this sample lists around 45,000 clones; over 80% of them were counted only once. The ten largest clones add up to 27% of the sample. The input for sequencing was blood, taken from a patient whose treatment included radiotherapy and nephrectomy. The receptor source for this set is a woman in her seventies with renal cell carcinoma.

V and J are TRBV5-1 and TRBJ1-5; D gene uncertain. CDR3 size: 13 residues. Trimming stripped 5 bases from V and 1 base from J, with 7 bases between. Germline CDR1 reads SGHRS; CDR2 reads YFSETQ. As DNA, the CDR3 is TGCGCCAGCAGTCAAGGGAGCAATCAGCCCCAGCATTTT. This gives the protein CASSQGSNQPQHF.

Here the CDR3 reads CASSSTTGIVANTEAFF. CDR3 nucleotides: TGCGCCAGCAGCTCGACCACAGGGATTGTAGCGAACACTGAAGCTTTCTTT. This chain connects TRBV5-1 to TRBJ1-1, with a possible D match to TRBD1 (6 bases). The length of the CDR3 is 17 residues. V lost 3 bases and J 1 base, leaving 19 bases between the germline ends. Germline CDR1 is SGHRS and CDR2 is YFSETQ.

The J gene is TRBJ2-2, the V gene TRBV7-2; 8 nucleotides line up with TRBD2. Germline-derived CDR1 and CDR2 are SGHTA and FQGNSA. The CDR3 contains 16 residues. V shed 0 bases and J 8 bases; nucleotides not matched to a gene: 8. The CDR3 DNA is TGTGCCAGCAGCTTAGCCCCTAGCGGGCCGGGAGGGGAGCTGTTTTTT. As protein: CASSLAPSGPGGELFF.